This T cell receptor (beta chain) was sequenced during a study of blood T cell repertoires in COVID-19. Turning to the study itself: Donors in the United States, Italy and Spain gave samples during acute or convalescent COVID-19. The cDNA or gDNA used as material had been derived from T cells, B-cell-depleted T cells, or PBMCs.

Per the study methods: Using reference gene primer amplification, nucleated cell counts were estimated. Sequencing used immunoSEQ multiplex PCR; TCRdb keeps in-frame clones, though not all of them. For V, J and clone size, that table is used; D and trimming come from the DNA. The sample has just over 45,000 clones; about nine tenths are singletons. The sample comprised peripheral blood. The TCR originated in a human donor in a cohort sampled during active COVID-19.

As DNA, the CDR3 is TGTGCCAGCGCTCCCGGCGGGGAGAATGGCTACACCTTC. As protein: CASAPGGENGYTF. The chain combines TRBV6-5 with TRBJ1-2, with D hard to call. In germline, CDR1 is MNHEY, CDR2 SVGAGI. The CDR3 runs to 13 residues. Trimming shortened V by 8 bases and J by 6 bases, and 16 bases separated the two germline ends.